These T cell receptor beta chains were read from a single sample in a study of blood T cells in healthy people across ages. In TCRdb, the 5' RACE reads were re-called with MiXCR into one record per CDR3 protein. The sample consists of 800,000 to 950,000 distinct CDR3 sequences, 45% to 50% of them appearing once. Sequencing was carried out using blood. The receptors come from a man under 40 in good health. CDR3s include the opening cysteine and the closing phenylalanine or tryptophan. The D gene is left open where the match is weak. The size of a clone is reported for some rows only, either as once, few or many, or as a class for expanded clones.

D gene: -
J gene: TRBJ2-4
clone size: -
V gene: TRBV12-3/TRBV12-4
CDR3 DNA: TGTGCCAGCAGTTTAACAGGGCAGGGCAAAAACATTCAGTACTTC
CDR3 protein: CASSLTGQGKNIQYF

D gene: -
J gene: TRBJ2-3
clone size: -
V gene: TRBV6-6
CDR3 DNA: TGTGCCAGCAGAACAGGAACAACAGATACGCAGTATTTT
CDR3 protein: CASRTGTTDTQYF

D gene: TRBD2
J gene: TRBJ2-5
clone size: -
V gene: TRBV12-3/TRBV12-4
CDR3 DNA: TGTGCCAGCAGTCCGCTAGCGGGAGCCGCAGGTGAGCAGTACTTC
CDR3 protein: CASSPLAGAAGEQYF

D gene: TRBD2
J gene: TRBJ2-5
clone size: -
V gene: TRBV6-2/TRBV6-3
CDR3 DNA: TGTGCCAGCAGTTGGGGACTAGCGGGGAAAGAGACCCAGTACTTC
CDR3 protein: CASSWGLAGKETQYF

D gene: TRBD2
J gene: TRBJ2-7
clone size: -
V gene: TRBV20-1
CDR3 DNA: TGCAGTGCTAGAGACCGAAGCGGGGGGGACTACAATGAGCAGTACTTC
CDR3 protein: CSARDRSGGDYNEQYF

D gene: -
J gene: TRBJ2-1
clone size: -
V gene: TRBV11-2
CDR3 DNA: TGTGCCAGCAGCTTGTTCCAAAACAATGAGCAGTTCTTC
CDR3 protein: CASSLFQNNEQFF

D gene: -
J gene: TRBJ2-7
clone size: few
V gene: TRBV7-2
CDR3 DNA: TGTGCCAGCAGCTACACGGCCCCTTCCGTCTACGAGCAGTACTTC
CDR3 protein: CASSYTAPSVYEQYF

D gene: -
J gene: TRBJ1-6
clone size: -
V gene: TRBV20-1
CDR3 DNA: TGCAGTGCTAGAGATAGTATTCTGGCCACCAGATCACCCCTCCACTTT
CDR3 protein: CSARDSILATRSPLHF

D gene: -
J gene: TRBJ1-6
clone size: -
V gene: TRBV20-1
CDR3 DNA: TGCAGTGCTAGAGAACCAGTCGGAAATTCACCCCTCCACTTT
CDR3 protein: CSAREPVGNSPLHF

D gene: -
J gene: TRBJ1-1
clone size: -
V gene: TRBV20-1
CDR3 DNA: TGCAGTGCTAGAGGACGTGGGACACAGAACACTGAAGCTTTCTTT
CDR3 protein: CSARGRGTQNTEAFF

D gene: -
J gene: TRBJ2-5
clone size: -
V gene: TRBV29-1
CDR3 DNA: TGCAGCGGTGACGTATGGGAGACCCAGTACTTC
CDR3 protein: CSGDVWETQYF

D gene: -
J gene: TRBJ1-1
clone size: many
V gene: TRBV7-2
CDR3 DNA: TGTGCCAGCAGACGCCCACCGAACACTGAAGCTTTCTTT
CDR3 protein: CASRRPPNTEAFF

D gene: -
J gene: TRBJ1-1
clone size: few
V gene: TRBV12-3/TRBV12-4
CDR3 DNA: TGTGCCAGCAGTCCGCAAACGACGGCCAACACTGAAGCTTTCTTT
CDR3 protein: CASSPQTTANTEAFF

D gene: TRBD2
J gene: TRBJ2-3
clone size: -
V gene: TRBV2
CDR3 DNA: TGTGCCAGCAGAGGGACTAGCGGGAGTGGTGATACGCAGTATTTT
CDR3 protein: CASRGTSGSGDTQYF

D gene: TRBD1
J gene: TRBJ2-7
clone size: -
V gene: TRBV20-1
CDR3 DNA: TGCAGTGCTAGAGGACAGGGGGCTGACGAGCAGTACTTC
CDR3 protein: CSARGQGADEQYF

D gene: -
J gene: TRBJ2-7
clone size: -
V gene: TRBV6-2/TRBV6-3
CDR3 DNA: TGTGCCAGCGGGTATCGTCCAGGGCAGGGTGTCTCCTACGAGCAGTACTTC
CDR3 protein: CASGYRPGQGVSYEQYF

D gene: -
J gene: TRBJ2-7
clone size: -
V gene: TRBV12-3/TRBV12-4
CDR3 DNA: TGTGCCAGCAGTCCTCCGGGGTCGAGCTCCTACAATGAGCAGTACTTC
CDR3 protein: CASSPPGSSSYNEQYF

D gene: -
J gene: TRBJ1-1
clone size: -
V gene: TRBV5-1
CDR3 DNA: TGCGCCAGCAGACGGACTGGCGGGCTGGACACTGAAGCTTTCTTT
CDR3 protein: CASRRTGGLDTEAFF

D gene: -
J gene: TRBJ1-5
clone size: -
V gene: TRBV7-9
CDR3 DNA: TGTGCCAGCAGCTTAGCGCGAGCAGGGGTAAGAATTCTTAGCAATCAGCCCCAGCATTTT
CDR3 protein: CASSLARAGVRILSNQPQHF

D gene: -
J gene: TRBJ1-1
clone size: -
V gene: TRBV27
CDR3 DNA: TGTGCCAGCAGTTTAGGGCCAGCCACTGAAGCTTTCTTT
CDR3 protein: CASSLGPATEAFF

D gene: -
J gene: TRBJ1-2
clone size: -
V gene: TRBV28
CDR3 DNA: TGTGCCAGCAGTTTTCGAATATTTAATTGGGGCGACTACACCTTC
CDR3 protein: CASSFRIFNWGDYTF

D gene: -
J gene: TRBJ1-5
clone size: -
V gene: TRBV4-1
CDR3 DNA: TGCGCCAGCAGCCAAGATGATGGAGGGGCATGGCAGCCCCAGCATTTT
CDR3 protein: CASSQDDGGAWQPQHF